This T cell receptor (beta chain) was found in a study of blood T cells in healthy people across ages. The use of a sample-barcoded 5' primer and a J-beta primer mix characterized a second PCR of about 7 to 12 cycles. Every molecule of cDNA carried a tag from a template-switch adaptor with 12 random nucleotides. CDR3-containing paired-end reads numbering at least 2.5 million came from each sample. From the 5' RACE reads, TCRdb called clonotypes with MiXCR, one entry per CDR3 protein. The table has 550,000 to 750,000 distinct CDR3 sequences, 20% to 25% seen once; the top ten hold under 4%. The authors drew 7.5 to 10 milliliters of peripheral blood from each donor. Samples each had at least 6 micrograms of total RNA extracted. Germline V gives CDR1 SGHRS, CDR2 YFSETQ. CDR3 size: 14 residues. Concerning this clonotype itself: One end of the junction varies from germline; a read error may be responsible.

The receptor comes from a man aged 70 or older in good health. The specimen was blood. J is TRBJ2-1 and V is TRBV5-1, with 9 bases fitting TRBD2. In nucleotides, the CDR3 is TGTGCCAGCAGCTCAGCTAGCGGGACCAATGAGCAGTTCTTC. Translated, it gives CASSSASGTNEQFF.